Listed here is a single T cell receptor beta chain. This record comes from a study of T cell changes during pregnancy in multiple sclerosis. V lost 4 bases and J 6 bases, leaving 24 bases between the germline ends. The germline V gene has CDR1 SGHDN and CDR2 FVKESK. The CDR3 spans 17 residues. The method was immunoSEQ multiplex PCR; TCRdb's version includes in-frame clones alone and lacks a portion of them. The sample comprises under 75,000 clones, about 90% of which are singletons, and less than 1.5% rests with the top ten. This clonotype was sampled from a female donor in good health, enrolled as a control in a pregnancy study. The material sequenced was peripheral blood, taken in the third trimester of pregnancy. This chain uses TRBV14 with TRBJ2-5, with D maybe TRBD1 (6 bases). The CDR3 coding sequence is TGTGCCAGCAGCCCCCAAACCAGGCAGGGGCGGTCGAAGACCCAGTACTTC. Protein sequence: CASSPQTRQGRSKTQYF.